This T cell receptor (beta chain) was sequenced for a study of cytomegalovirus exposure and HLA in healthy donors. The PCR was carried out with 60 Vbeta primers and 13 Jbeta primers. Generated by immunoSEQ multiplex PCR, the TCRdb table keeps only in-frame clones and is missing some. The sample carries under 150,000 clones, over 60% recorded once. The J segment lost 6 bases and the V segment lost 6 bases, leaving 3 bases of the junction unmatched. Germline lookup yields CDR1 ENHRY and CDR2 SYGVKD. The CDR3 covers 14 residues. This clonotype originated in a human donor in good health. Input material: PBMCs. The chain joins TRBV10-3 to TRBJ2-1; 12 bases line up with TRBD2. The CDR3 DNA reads TGTGCCATCAGACCGGGACTAGCGGGCAATGAGCAGTTCTTC. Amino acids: CAIRPGLAGNEQFF.